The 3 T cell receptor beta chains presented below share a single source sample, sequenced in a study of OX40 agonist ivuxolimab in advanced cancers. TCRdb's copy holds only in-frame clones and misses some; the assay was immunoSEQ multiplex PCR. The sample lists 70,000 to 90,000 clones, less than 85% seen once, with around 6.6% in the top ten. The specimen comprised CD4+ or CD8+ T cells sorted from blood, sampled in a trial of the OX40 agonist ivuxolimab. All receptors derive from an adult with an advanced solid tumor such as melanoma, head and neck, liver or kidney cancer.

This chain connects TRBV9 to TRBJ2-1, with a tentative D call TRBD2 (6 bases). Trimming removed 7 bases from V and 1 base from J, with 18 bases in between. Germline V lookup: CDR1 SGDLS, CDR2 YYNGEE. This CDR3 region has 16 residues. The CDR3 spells CASGGSLKGSYNEQFF. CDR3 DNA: TGTGCCAGCGGGGGGAGCCTCAAGGGATCCTACAATGAGCAGTTCTTC. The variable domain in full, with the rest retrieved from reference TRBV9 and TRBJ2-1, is DSGVTQTPKHLITATGQRVTLRCSPRSGDLSVYWYQQSLDQGLQFLIQYYNGEERAKGNILERFSAQQFPDLHSELNLSSLELGDSALYFCASGGSLKGSYNEQFFGPGTRLTVL.

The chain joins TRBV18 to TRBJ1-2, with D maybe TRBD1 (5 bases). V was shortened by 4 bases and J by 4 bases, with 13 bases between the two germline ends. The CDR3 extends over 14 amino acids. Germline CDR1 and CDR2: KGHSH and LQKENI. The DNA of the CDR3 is TGTGCCAGCTCACGAGTGACAGAGAGCTATGGCTACACCTTC. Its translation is CASSRVTESYGYTF.

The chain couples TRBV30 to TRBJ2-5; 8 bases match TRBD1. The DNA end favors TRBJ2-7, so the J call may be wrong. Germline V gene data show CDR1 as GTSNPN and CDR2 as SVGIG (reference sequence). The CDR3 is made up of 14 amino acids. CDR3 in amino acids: CAWSSGTGTYEQYF. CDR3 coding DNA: TGTGCCTGGAGTTCCGGGACAGGTACCTACGAGCAGTACTTC.